The rows below give T cell receptor beta chains drawn from one sample of a study of blood T cell repertoires in COVID-19. The method was immunoSEQ multiplex PCR; TCRdb's version includes in-frame clones alone and lacks a portion of them. The sample shows over 150,000 clones, more than 75% of them seen only once. Specimen: peripheral blood. All receptors derive from a man in his forties with acute or convalescent COVID-19. Each CDR3 is given with its conserved first and last residue. The D gene is left open where the match is weak.

j_call d_call v_call cdr3_aa cdr3_nt
TRBJ1-2 . TRBV28 CASSFPGEFGGYTF TGTGCCAGCAGTTTTCCAGGGGAATTCGGTGGCTACACCTTC
TRBJ1-2 TRBD1 TRBV27 CASSWGQGAGYGYTF TGTGCCAGCAGTTGGGGTCAGGGGGCGGGCTATGGCTACACCTTC
TRBJ1-2 TRBD1 TRBV7-9 CASSLGQGAIYGYTF TGTGCCAGCAGCTTAGGACAGGGGGCTATCTATGGCTACACCTTC
TRBJ2-1 TRBD2 TRBV2 CASGGAGGFNEQFF TGTGCCAGCGGAGGAGCGGGGGGGTTTAATGAGCAGTTCTTC
TRBJ2-7 TRBD1 TRBV14 CASSHDGTGRLGEQYF TGTGCCAGCAGCCATGATGGGACAGGGCGGCTAGGGGAGCAGTACTTC
TRBJ2-2 TRBD2 TRBV15 CATSRVLAGPGELFF TGTGCCACCAGCAGAGTTTTAGCGGGGCCCGGGGAGCTGTTTTTT
TRBJ1-1 TRBD1 TRBV7-2 CASRIQGASTEAFF TGTGCCAGCAGGATACAGGGGGCCAGTACTGAAGCTTTCTTT
TRBJ2-1 . TRBV6-5 CASSFASLSYNEQFF TGTGCCAGCAGTTTCGCTAGCCTTTCATACAATGAGCAGTTCTTC
TRBJ2-5 TRBD2 TRBV5-4 CASSSAGLAAETQYF TGTGCCAGCAGCTCGGCGGGACTAGCGGCAGAGACCCAGTACTTC
TRBJ2-7 TRBD1 TRBV7-9 CASSPGQGTYEQYF TGTGCCAGCAGCCCCGGACAGGGAACCTACGAGCAGTACTTC